This T cell receptor (beta chain) is from a study of blood T cell repertoires in COVID-19. Looking at the study overall: Whether acute or convalescent, the COVID-19 samples came from the United States, Italy and Spain.

This clone came up a few times. Per germline, CDR1 MDHEN and CDR2 SYDVKM. The ends lost 5 bases at V and 1 base at J; junction bases unmatched: 6. The CDR3 loop spans 15 amino acids. Original handling: Estimated nucleated cell counts came from reference gene primer amplification. Clones were read by immunoSEQ multiplex PCR, and TCRdb kept only the in-frame ones, dropping some. V and J calls plus clone size are reproduced from that table; the DNA served to infer D and trimming. This table holds 140,000 to 150,000 clones, more than 75% found once. Sequencing used peripheral blood. The chain employs TRBV28 and TRBJ1-1; 8 bases match TRBD1. The receptor was derived from a man aged 55 to 69 with acute or convalescent COVID-19. The CDR3 loop is CASSPWTGWNTEAFF. CDR3 in DNA: TGTGCCAGCAGTCCTTGGACAGGGTGGAACACTGAAGCTTTCTTT.